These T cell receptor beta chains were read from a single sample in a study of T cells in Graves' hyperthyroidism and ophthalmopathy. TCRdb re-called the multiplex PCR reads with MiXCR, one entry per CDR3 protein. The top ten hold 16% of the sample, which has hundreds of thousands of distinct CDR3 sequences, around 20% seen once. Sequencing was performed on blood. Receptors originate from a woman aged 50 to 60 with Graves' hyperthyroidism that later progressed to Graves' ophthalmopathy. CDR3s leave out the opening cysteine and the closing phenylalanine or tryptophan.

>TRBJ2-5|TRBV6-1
ASSGGRTSGKETQY
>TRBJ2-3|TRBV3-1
ASSQRTGWTDTQY
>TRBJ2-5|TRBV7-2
ASSLLEFETQY
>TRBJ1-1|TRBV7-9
ASSSNKGATEAF
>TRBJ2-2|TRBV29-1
SVSDRVDTGELF
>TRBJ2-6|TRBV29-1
SAGVVSRANVLT
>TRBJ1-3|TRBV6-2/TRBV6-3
ASSPPDRGNTIY
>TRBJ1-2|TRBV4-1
ASSQGVVQNYGYT
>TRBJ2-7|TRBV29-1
SVVDSGDYEQY
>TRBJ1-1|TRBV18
ASSPGFDTEAF
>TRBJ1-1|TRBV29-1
SVASLQGNTEAF
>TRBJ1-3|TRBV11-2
ASSNPDREFGNTIY
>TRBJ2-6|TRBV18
ASSPRGTATFGGANVLT
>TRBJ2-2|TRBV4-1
ASSPLVGGGKNTGELF
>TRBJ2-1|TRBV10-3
AISEAGGSSYNEQF
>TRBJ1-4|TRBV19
ASSIDRDNEKLF
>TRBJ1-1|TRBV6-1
ASSSGGPEAF
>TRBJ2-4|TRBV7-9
ASSLWTGIAKNIQY
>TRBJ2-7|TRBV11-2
ASSLISRGSNYYEQY
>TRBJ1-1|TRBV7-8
ASSPRRGPLNTEAF
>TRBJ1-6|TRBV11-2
ASSSAYTYNSPLH
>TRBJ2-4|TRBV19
ASSPGQPAQNIQY
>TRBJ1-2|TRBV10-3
AISEPRGQGTNYGYT
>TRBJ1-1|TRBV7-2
ASRSETEAF
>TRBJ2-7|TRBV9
ASSLGGGGGPSYEQY
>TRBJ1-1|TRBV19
ASSIIAGATEAF
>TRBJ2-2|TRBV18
ASSPPPGELF
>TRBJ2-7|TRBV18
ASSPFLAGDFNEQY
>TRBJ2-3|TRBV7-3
ASSLYSGESTDTQY
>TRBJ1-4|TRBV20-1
SAQAATNEKLF
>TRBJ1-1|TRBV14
ASSQLRGRTEAF
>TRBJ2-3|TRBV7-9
ASSSRGSQTDTQY
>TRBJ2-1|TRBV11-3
ASSPGMSYNEQF
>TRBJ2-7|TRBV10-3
AISGPGYEQY
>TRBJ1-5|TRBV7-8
ASSERQPGSNQPQH
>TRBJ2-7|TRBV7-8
ASSAMTYEQY
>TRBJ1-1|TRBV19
ASTGTDNTEAF
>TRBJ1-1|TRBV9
ASSTQRNTEAF
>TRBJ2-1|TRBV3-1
ASSQQGTGGYNEQF
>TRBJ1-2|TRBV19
ASMITGTDPRNGYGYT
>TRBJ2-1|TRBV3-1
ASSHPDRHGEQF
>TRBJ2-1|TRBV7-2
ARGDRKFYNEQF
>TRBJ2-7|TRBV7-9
ASSSALTGNSYEQY
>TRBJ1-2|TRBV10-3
AIATGYGYT
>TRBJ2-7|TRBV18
ASSPIRDSSYEQY
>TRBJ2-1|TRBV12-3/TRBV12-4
ASSRRGGLFNEQF
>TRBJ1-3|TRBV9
ASSVRPGLSGNTIY
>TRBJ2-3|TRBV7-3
ASSTRGSGGRDTQY
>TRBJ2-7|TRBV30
AWTHQGLGEQY
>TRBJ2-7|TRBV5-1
ASSWPGQAYEQY
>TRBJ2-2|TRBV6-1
ASNLTPYTDSAAGELF
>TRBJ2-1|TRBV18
ASSQPQAAGGVNNEQF
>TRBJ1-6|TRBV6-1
ASSPGAINSPLH
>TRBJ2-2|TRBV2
ASSAGRRAGELF
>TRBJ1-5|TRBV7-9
ASSLAWGASNQPQH
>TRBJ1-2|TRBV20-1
SARPGQANYGYT
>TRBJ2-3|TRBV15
ATSRDGGAGSGDTQY
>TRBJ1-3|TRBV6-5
ASSSELQAGNTIY
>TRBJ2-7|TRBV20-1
SARKWQDEQY